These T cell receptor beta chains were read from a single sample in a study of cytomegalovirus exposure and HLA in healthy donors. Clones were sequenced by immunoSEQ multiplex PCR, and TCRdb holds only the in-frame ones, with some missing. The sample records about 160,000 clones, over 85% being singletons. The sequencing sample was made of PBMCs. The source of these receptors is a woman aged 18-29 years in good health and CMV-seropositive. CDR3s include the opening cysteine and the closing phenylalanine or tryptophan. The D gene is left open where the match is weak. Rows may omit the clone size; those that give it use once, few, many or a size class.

CDR3aa: CASGLGTGGRGYTF; CDR3nt: TGTGCCAGCGGCCTCGGGACAGGCGGGAGAGGCTACACCTTC; len: 14; j_gene: TRBJ1-2; v_gene: TRBV28; abundance: NA; d_gene: TRBD1
CDR3aa: CAFVRGRTWDQPQHF; CDR3nt: TGTGCCTTTGTTAGAGGGCGGACTTGGGATCAGCCCCAGCATTTT; len: 15; j_gene: TRBJ1-5; v_gene: TRBV19; abundance: NA; d_gene: NA
CDR3aa: CASSLTPGLETQYF; CDR3nt: TGTGCCAGCAGCTTAACCCCAGGGCTTGAGACCCAGTACTTC; len: 14; j_gene: TRBJ2-5; v_gene: TRBV11-2; abundance: NA; d_gene: NA
CDR3aa: CASSTRTGKNIQYF; CDR3nt: TGTGCCAGCAGCACCCGGACAGGCAAAAACATTCAGTACTTC; len: 14; j_gene: TRBJ2-4; v_gene: TRBV7-9; abundance: few; d_gene: TRBD1
CDR3aa: CAWSVSRVRGYTF; CDR3nt: TGTGCCTGGAGTGTAAGCAGGGTGAGAGGCTACACCTTC; len: 13; j_gene: TRBJ1-2; v_gene: TRBV30; abundance: NA; d_gene: NA
CDR3aa: CASSLGLADNTGELFF; CDR3nt: TGTGCCAGCAGCTTAGGACTAGCGGACAACACCGGGGAGCTGTTTTTT; len: 16; j_gene: TRBJ2-2; v_gene: TRBV11-3; abundance: once; d_gene: TRBD2
CDR3aa: CASSFGQGVFNEQFF; CDR3nt: TGTGCCAGCAGCTTCGGACAGGGGGTTTTCAATGAGCAGTTCTTC; len: 15; j_gene: TRBJ2-1; v_gene: TRBV11-2; abundance: many; d_gene: TRBD1
CDR3aa: CASSRQGSETQYF; CDR3nt: TGTGCCAGCAGCCGACAGGGATCGGAGACCCAGTACTTC; len: 13; j_gene: TRBJ2-5; v_gene: TRBV7-3; abundance: NA; d_gene: TRBD1
CDR3aa: CASRHGTGVVTEAFF; CDR3nt: TGTGCCAGCAGACACGGGACAGGGGTTGTTACTGAAGCTTTCTTT; len: 15; j_gene: TRBJ1-1; v_gene: TRBV7-9; abundance: NA; d_gene: TRBD1
CDR3aa: CASIRVRPYEQYF; CDR3nt: TGCGCCAGCATCCGGGTCAGACCCTACGAGCAGTACTTC; len: 13; j_gene: TRBJ2-7; v_gene: TRBV10-2; abundance: NA; d_gene: NA
CDR3aa: CASTPPGTVNTEAFF; CDR3nt: TGTGCCAGCACCCCACCAGGGACAGTGAACACTGAAGCTTTCTTT; len: 15; j_gene: TRBJ1-1; v_gene: TRBV6-5; abundance: NA; d_gene: TRBD1
CDR3aa: CASSSRQSSYNEQFF; CDR3nt: TGTGCCAGTAGTTCTCGACAGAGCTCCTACAATGAGCAGTTCTTC; len: 15; j_gene: TRBJ2-1; v_gene: TRBV19; abundance: NA; d_gene: NA
CDR3aa: CASSFGSSDSYGYTF; CDR3nt: TGTGCCAGCAGCTTCGGGTCTTCGGACAGCTATGGCTACACCTTC; len: 15; j_gene: TRBJ1-2; v_gene: TRBV5-6; abundance: NA; d_gene: NA
CDR3aa: CASSHGLAGNNEQFF; CDR3nt: TGCGCCAGCAGCCATGGACTAGCGGGCAACAATGAGCAGTTCTTC; len: 15; j_gene: TRBJ2-1; v_gene: TRBV5-1; abundance: NA; d_gene: TRBD2
CDR3aa: CASSRGMGYGYTF; CDR3nt: TGTGCCAGCAGCCGCGGTATGGGCTATGGCTACACCTTC; len: 13; j_gene: TRBJ1-2; v_gene: TRBV13; abundance: NA; d_gene: NA
CDR3aa: CASSFGANEQFF; CDR3nt: TGTGCCAGCAGCTTTGGAGCAAATGAGCAGTTCTTC; len: 12; j_gene: TRBJ2-1; v_gene: TRBV11-3; abundance: once; d_gene: NA
CDR3aa: CASSLGTSPYNEQFF; CDR3nt: TGTGCCAGCAGCCTAGGGACTAGTCCTTACAATGAGCAGTTCTTC; len: 15; j_gene: TRBJ2-1; v_gene: TRBV7-2; abundance: NA; d_gene: TRBD2
CDR3aa: CASSPWDKGRHTEAFF; CDR3nt: TGTGCCAGTAGTCCCTGGGACAAAGGTAGACACACTGAAGCTTTCTTT; len: 16; j_gene: TRBJ1-1; v_gene: TRBV19; abundance: NA; d_gene: NA
CDR3aa: CASYRGGVGSPYEQYF; CDR3nt: TGTGCCAGCTACCGAGGGGGGGTTGGAAGCCCCTACGAGCAGTACTTC; len: 16; j_gene: TRBJ2-7; v_gene: TRBV28; abundance: NA; d_gene: NA
CDR3aa: CASSVQGALADTQYF; CDR3nt: TGTGCCAGCAGCGTCCAGGGGGCTTTGGCAGATACGCAGTATTTT; len: 15; j_gene: TRBJ2-3; v_gene: TRBV9; abundance: NA; d_gene: TRBD1
CDR3aa: CASSLGLAPSTDTQYF; CDR3nt: TGTGCCAGCAGCCTTGGACTAGCCCCTAGCACAGATACGCAGTATTTT; len: 16; j_gene: TRBJ2-3; v_gene: TRBV7-2; abundance: NA; d_gene: TRBD2
CDR3aa: CASSTREVRGETQYF; CDR3nt: TGTGCCAGCAGTACCCGGGAGGTTAGGGGGGAGACCCAGTACTTC; len: 15; j_gene: TRBJ2-5; v_gene: TRBV6-4; abundance: NA; d_gene: NA
CDR3aa: CSVATGYLAFF; CDR3nt: TGCAGCGTTGCCACAGGATACTTAGCTTTCTTT; len: 11; j_gene: TRBJ1-1; v_gene: TRBV29-1; abundance: NA; d_gene: NA
CDR3aa: CASSVYTGYEQYF; CDR3nt: TGTGCCAGCAGCGTGTATACAGGGTACGAGCAGTACTTC; len: 13; j_gene: TRBJ2-7; v_gene: TRBV9; abundance: once; d_gene: NA
CDR3aa: CASSLMSWAGGYNEQFF; CDR3nt: TGTGCCAGCAGCTTAATGTCGTGGGCAGGGGGCTACAATGAGCAGTTCTTC; len: 17; j_gene: TRBJ2-1; v_gene: TRBV13; abundance: NA; d_gene: TRBD1
CDR3aa: CASSVATSGKGYTF; CDR3nt: TGTGCCAGCAGCGTAGCTACTTCGGGGAAGGGCTACACCTTC; len: 14; j_gene: TRBJ1-2; v_gene: TRBV9; abundance: NA; d_gene: NA
CDR3aa: CASGSGRAGYF; CDR3nt: TGTGCCAGCGGTAGCGGGAGGGCCGGGTATTTT; len: 11; j_gene: TRBJ2-3; v_gene: TRBV25-1; abundance: few; d_gene: TRBD2
CDR3aa: CASSYGQGRKNGYTF; CDR3nt: TGTGCCAGCAGTTACGGGCAGGGAAGGAAAAATGGCTACACCTTC; len: 15; j_gene: TRBJ1-2; v_gene: TRBV6-5; abundance: NA; d_gene: NA
CDR3aa: CSAPIGGSGANVLTF; CDR3nt: TGCAGCGCACCGATCGGAGGCTCTGGGGCCAACGTCCTGACTTTC; len: 15; j_gene: TRBJ2-6; v_gene: TRBV29-1; abundance: NA; d_gene: NA
CDR3aa: CASLTGGTAGTEAFF; CDR3nt: TGTGCCAGCCTGACAGGGGGCACGGCGGGCACTGAAGCTTTCTTT; len: 15; j_gene: TRBJ1-1; v_gene: TRBV19; abundance: NA; d_gene: TRBD1
CDR3aa: CASSPAGGHSNQPQHF; CDR3nt: TGTGCCAGCAGTCCCGCCGGGGGGCATAGCAATCAGCCCCAGCATTTT; len: 16; j_gene: TRBJ1-5; v_gene: TRBV28; abundance: NA; d_gene: NA
CDR3aa: CASRWTGLAETQYF; CDR3nt: TGTGCCAGCAGGTGGACAGGGCTAGCAGAGACCCAGTACTTC; len: 14; j_gene: TRBJ2-5; v_gene: TRBV2; abundance: NA; d_gene: TRBD1
CDR3aa: CAWSLVLETYEQYF; CDR3nt: TGTGCCTGGAGTCTGGTACTAGAGACCTACGAGCAGTACTTC; len: 14; j_gene: TRBJ2-7; v_gene: TRBV30; abundance: NA; d_gene: NA
CDR3aa: CASSLGTGANGAFF; CDR3nt: TGTGCCAGCAGTTTGGGGACAGGGGCTAACGGAGCTTTCTTT; len: 14; j_gene: TRBJ1-1; v_gene: TRBV11-2; abundance: once; d_gene: TRBD1
CDR3aa: CASTQPGLGYNEQFF; CDR3nt: TGTGCCAGCACACAACCGGGACTAGGTTACAATGAGCAGTTCTTC; len: 15; j_gene: TRBJ2-1; v_gene: TRBV2; abundance: NA; d_gene: TRBD2
CDR3aa: CAISEGGPQNTIYF; CDR3nt: TGTGCCATCAGTGAAGGGGGACCCCAAAACACCATATATTTT; len: 14; j_gene: TRBJ1-3; v_gene: TRBV10-3; abundance: NA; d_gene: NA
CDR3aa: CATRQINQPQHF; CDR3nt: TGTGCCACCAGACAGATCAATCAGCCCCAGCATTTT; len: 12; j_gene: TRBJ1-5; v_gene: TRBV15; abundance: NA; d_gene: NA
CDR3aa: CASSLVGRGEKLFF; CDR3nt: TGCGCCAGCAGCTTGGTCGGACGCGGGGAAAAACTGTTTTTT; len: 14; j_gene: TRBJ1-4; v_gene: TRBV5-1; abundance: NA; d_gene: NA
CDR3aa: CASSPPLRDGETQYF; CDR3nt: TGTGCCAGCAGCCCACCTTTGAGGGATGGGGAGACCCAGTACTTC; len: 15; j_gene: TRBJ2-5; v_gene: TRBV9; abundance: once; d_gene: NA
CDR3aa: CATSSWVASSREQFF; CDR3nt: TGTGCCACCAGCAGTTGGGTAGCCTCTTCACGTGAGCAGTTCTTC; len: 15; j_gene: TRBJ2-1; v_gene: TRBV15; abundance: NA; d_gene: NA
CDR3aa: CASSVGGGSGEQYF; CDR3nt: TGTGCCAGCAGCGTAGGGGGAGGCTCGGGCGAGCAGTACTTC; len: 14; j_gene: TRBJ2-7; v_gene: TRBV9; abundance: NA; d_gene: NA
CDR3aa: CASAQGSDTQYF; CDR3nt: TGTGCCAGTGCCCAGGGGTCCGATACGCAGTATTTT; len: 12; j_gene: TRBJ2-3; v_gene: TRBV6-5; abundance: NA; d_gene: NA
CDR3aa: CASIGVRAPLAQYF; CDR3nt: TGTGCCAGCATCGGGGTAAGGGCGCCGCTGGCTCAGTACTTC; len: 14; j_gene: TRBJ2-4; v_gene: TRBV2; abundance: NA; d_gene: NA
CDR3aa: CASSYSTGGEGYTF; CDR3nt: TGTGCCAGCAGTTACTCGACAGGGGGCGAGGGCTACACCTTC; len: 14; j_gene: TRBJ1-2; v_gene: TRBV6-6; abundance: NA; d_gene: TRBD1
CDR3aa: CASSQDRAQGPDTQYF; CDR3nt: TGCGCCAGCAGCCAAGATAGGGCCCAGGGCCCAGATACGCAGTATTTT; len: 16; j_gene: TRBJ2-3; v_gene: TRBV4-3; abundance: NA; d_gene: NA
CDR3aa: CASTSGRGQYF; CDR3nt: TGTGCCAGCACCAGCGGGAGGGGACAGTACTTC; len: 11; j_gene: TRBJ2-7; v_gene: TRBV7-2; abundance: NA; d_gene: TRBD2
CDR3aa: CASSSLAGELFF; CDR3nt: TGTGCCAGCAGCTCACTAGCCGGGGAGCTGTTTTTT; len: 12; j_gene: TRBJ2-2; v_gene: TRBV7-3; abundance: NA; d_gene: NA
CDR3aa: CASSQEGAGGINEQFF; CDR3nt: TGTGCCAGCAGCCAAGAGGGAGCGGGAGGGATAAATGAGCAGTTCTTC; len: 16; j_gene: TRBJ2-1; v_gene: TRBV4-2; abundance: once; d_gene: TRBD2
CDR3aa: CASIRQANTGELFF; CDR3nt: TGTGCCAGCATCAGACAGGCGAACACCGGGGAGCTGTTTTTT; len: 14; j_gene: TRBJ2-2; v_gene: TRBV2; abundance: NA; d_gene: NA
CDR3aa: CASSESAGQETQYF; CDR3nt: TGTGCCAGCAGTGAATCGGCAGGGCAAGAGACCCAGTACTTC; len: 14; j_gene: TRBJ2-5; v_gene: TRBV25-1; abundance: NA; d_gene: NA
CDR3aa: CASSLIPFGFSGANVLTF; CDR3nt: TGTGCCAGCAGCTTAATACCATTCGGGTTCTCTGGGGCCAACGTCCTGACTTTC; len: 18; j_gene: TRBJ2-6; v_gene: TRBV11-2; abundance: NA; d_gene: NA